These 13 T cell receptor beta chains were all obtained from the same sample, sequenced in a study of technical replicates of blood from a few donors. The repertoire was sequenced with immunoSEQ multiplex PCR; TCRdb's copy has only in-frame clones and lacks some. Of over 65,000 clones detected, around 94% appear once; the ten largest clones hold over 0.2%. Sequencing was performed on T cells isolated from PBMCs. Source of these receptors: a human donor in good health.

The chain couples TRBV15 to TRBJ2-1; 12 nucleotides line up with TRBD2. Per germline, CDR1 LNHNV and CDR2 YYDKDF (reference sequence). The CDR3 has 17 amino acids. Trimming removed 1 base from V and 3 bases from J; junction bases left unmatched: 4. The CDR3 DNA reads TGTGCCACCAGCAGAGCTGGGACTAGCGGGTACTACAATGAGCAGTTCTTC. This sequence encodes CATSRAGTSGYYNEQFF.

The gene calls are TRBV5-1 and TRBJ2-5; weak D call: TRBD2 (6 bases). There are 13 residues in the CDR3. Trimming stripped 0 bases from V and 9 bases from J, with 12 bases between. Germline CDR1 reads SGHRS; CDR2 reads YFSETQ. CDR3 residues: CASSLEGGVAQYF. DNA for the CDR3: TGCGCCAGCAGCTTGGAGGGCGGGGTGGCCCAGTACTTC.

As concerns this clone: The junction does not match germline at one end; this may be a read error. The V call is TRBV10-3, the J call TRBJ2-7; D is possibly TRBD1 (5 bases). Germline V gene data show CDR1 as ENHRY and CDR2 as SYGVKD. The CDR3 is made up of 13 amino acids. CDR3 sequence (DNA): TGTGCCATCCAGACAGAGCCTTCCTATGAGCAGTACTTC. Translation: CAIQTEPSYEQYF.

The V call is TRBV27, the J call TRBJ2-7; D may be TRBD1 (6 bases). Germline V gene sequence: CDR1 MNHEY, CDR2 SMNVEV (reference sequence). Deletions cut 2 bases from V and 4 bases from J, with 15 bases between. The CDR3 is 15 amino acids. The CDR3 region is CASSLGDKGIYEQYF. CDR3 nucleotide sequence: TGTGCCAGCAGTTTAGGGGACAAAGGAATTTACGAGCAGTACTTC.

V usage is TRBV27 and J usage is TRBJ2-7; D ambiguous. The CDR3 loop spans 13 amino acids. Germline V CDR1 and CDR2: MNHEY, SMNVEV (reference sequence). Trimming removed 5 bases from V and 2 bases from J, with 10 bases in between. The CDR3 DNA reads TGTGCCAGCAGTCTAGGAGCAACCTACGAGCAGTACTTC. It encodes CASSLGATYEQYF.

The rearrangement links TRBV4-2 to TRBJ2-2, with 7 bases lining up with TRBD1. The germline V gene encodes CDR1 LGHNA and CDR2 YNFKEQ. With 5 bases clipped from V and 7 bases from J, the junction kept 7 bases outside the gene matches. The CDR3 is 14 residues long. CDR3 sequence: CASSSPGGIGELFF. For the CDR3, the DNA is TGTGCCAGCAGCTCACCAGGGGGAATCGGGGAGCTGTTTTTT.

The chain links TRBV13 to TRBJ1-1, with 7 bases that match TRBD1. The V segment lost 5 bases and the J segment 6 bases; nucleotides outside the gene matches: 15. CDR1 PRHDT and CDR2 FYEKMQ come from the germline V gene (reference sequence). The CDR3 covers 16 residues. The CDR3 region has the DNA TGTGCCAGCAGCGGACTCCTCACAGGGGTAGTTCCTGAAGCTTTCTTT. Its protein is CASSGLLTGVVPEAFF.

The CDR3 sequence is CASILQGARAEAFF. As DNA, the CDR3 is TGTGCCAGCATCCTACAGGGGGCGAGAGCTGAAGCTTTCTTT. This sequence joins TRBV13 and TRBJ1-1, with TRBD1 identical over 9 bases. The CDR3 contains 14 residues. Trimming cost V 7 bases and J 6 bases; bases outside gene matches: 9. Per the germline V gene, CDR1 is PRHDT and CDR2 is FYEKMQ (reference sequence).

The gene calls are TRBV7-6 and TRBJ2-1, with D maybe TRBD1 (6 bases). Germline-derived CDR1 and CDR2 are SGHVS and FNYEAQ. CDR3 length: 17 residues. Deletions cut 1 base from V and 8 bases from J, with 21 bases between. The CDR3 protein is CASSLVGAGNIFDEQFF. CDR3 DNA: TGTGCCAGCAGCTTAGTGGGGGCGGGCAATATCTTCGATGAGCAGTTCTTC. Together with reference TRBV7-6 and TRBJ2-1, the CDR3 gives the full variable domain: GAGVSQSPRYKVTKRGQDVALRCDPISGHVSLYWYRQALGQGPEFLTYFNYEAQQDKSGLPNDRFSAERPEGSISTLTIQRTEQRDSAMYRCASSLVGAGNIFDEQFFGPGTRLTVL.

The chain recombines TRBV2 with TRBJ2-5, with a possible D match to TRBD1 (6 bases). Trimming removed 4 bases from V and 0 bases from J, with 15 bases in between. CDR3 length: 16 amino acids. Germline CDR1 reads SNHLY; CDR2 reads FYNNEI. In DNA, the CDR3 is TGTGCCAGCAGTGGACGGACAGCTGAGTACCAAGAGACCCAGTACTTC. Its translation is CASSGRTAEYQETQYF.

For the CDR3, the DNA is TGTGCCAGCAGCTTACAACAGGGCCGGGGGAACACTGAAGCTTTCTTT. Translating it yields CASSLQQGRGNTEAFF. J is TRBJ1-1 and V is TRBV13; D is possibly TRBD1 (6 bases). CDR3 length equals 16 residues. Per the germline V gene, CDR1 is PRHDT and CDR2 is FYEKMQ (reference sequence). Trimming cost V 2 bases and J 1 base, with 14 bases left between them.

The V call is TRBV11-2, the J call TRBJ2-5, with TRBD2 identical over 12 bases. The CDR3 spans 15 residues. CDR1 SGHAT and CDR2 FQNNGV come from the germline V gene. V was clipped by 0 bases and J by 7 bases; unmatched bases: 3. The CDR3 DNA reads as TGTGCCAGCAGCTTAGAAGGACTAGCGGGAATGACCCAGTACTTC. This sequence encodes CASSLEGLAGMTQYF.

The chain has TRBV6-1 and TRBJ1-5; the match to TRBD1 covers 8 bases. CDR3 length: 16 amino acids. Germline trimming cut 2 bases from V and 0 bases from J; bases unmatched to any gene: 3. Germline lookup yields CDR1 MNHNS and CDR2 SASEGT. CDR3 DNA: TGTGCCAGCAGTGAACAGGGGGCCAATAGCAATCAGCCCCAGCATTTT. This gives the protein CASSEQGANSNQPQHF.